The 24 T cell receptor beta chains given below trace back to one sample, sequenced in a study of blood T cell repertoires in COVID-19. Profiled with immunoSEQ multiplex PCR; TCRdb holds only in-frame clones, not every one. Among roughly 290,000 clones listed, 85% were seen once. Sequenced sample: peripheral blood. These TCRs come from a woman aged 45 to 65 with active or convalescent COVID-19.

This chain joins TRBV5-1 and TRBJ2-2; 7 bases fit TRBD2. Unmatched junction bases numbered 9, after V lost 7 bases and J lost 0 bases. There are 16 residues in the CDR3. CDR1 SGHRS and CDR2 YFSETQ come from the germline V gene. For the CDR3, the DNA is TGCGCCAGCGGGGCTGGTCTAGCGGCGAACACCGGGGAGCTGTTTTTT. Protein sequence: CASGAGLAANTGELFF.

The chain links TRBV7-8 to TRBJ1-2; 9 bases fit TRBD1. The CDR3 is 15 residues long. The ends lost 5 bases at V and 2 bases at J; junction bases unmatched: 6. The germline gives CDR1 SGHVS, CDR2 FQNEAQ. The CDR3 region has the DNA TGTGCCAGCAGCACGTCCGGACAGGGGAACTATGGCTACACCTTC. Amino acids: CASSTSGQGNYGYTF.

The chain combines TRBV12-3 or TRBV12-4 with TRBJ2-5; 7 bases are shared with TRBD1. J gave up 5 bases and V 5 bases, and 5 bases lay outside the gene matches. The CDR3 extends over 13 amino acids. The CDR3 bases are TGTGCCAGCAGTCTTGGGACAGTCGAGACCCAGTACTTC. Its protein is CASSLGTVETQYF.

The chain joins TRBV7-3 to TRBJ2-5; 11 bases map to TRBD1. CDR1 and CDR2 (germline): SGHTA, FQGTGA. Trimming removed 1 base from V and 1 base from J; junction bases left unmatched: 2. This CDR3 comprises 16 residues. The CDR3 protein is CASSLSGTGGQETQYF. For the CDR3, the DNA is TGTGCCAGCAGCTTAAGCGGGACAGGGGGCCAAGAGACCCAGTACTTC.

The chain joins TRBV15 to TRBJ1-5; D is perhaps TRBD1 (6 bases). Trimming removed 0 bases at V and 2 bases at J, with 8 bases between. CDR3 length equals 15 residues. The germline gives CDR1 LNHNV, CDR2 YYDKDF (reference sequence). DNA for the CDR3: TGTGCCACCAGCAGAGAACAGGGCGGCAATCAGCCCCAGCATTTT. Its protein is CATSREQGGNQPQHF.

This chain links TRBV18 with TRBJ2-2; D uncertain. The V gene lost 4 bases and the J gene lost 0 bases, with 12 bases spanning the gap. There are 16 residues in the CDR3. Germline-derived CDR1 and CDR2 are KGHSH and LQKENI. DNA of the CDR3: TGTGCCAGCTCACGAGCTAGGTTCGCGAACACCGGGGAGCTGTTTTTT. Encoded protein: CASSRARFANTGELFF.

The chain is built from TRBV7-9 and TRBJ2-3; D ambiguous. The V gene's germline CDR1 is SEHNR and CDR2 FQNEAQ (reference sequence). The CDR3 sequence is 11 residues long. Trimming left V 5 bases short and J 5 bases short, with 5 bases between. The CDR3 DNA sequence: TGTGCCAGCAGCCCACAAGATACGCAGTATTTT. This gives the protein CASSPQDTQYF. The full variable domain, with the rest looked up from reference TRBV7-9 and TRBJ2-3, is DTGVSQNPRHKITKRGQNVTFRCDPISEHNRLYWYRQTLGQGPEFLTYFQNEAQLEKSRLLSDRFSAERPKGSFSTLEIQRTEQGDSAMYLCASSPQDTQYFGPGTRLTVL.

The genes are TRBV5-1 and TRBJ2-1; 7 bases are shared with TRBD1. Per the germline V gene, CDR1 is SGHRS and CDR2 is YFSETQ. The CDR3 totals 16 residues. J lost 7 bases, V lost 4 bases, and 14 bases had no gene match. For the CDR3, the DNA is TGCGCCAGCAGCGTCGGGACAGTCTCCACGTTGAATGAGCAGTTCTTC. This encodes CASSVGTVSTLNEQFF.

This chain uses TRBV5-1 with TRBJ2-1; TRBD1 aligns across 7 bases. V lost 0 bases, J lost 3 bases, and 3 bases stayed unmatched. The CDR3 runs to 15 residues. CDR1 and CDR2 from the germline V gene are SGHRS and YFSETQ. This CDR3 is CASSLVGQSYNEQFF. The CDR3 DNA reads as TGCGCCAGCAGCTTGGTGGGACAGAGCTACAATGAGCAGTTCTTC.

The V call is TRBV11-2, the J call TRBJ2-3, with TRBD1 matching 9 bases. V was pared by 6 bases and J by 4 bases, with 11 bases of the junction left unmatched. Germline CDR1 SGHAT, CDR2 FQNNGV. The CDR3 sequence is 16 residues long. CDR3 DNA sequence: TGTGCCAGCAGACCCAGTATGGGACAGGGAGCAGATACGCAGTATTTT. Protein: CASRPSMGQGADTQYF.

As DNA, the CDR3 is TGTGCCAGCAGCTTAGACTCATCCCTTCATGAGCAGTTCTTC. Protein product: CASSLDSSLHEQFF. The chain carries TRBV7-9 and TRBJ2-1; D is undetermined. V was shortened by 1 base and J by 8 bases, with 12 bases between the two germline ends. The CDR3 runs 14 residues. Per germline, CDR1 SEHNR and CDR2 FQNEAQ (reference sequence).

CDR3 sequence reads: CAISESYQGKSGANVLTF. In DNA form, the CDR3 reads TGTGCCATCAGTGAGTCGTACCAGGGAAAGTCTGGGGCCAACGTCCTGACTTTC. This chain links TRBV10-3 with TRBJ2-6, with a possible D match to TRBD1 (5 bases). Germline CDR1 reads ENHRY; CDR2 reads SYGVKD. V shed 0 bases and J shed 1 base, with 13 bases lying between them. The CDR3 loop spans 18 amino acids.

CDR3 sequence: CASSITRAGRAKNIQYF. The CDR3 coding sequence is TGTGCCAGTAGTATAACCCGGGCAGGGAGGGCCAAAAACATTCAGTACTTC. The chain uses TRBV19 and TRBJ2-4; TRBD2 is a possible D gene (6 bases). V was cut by 2 bases and J by 1 base, with 15 bases left in between. Germline CDR1 reads LNHDA; CDR2 reads SQIVND (reference sequence). This CDR3 region has 17 residues.

CDR3 in amino acids: CASSLIGGQVGTDTQYF. The CDR3 DNA sequence: TGTGCCAGCAGCCTCATTGGAGGACAGGTGGGCACAGATACGCAGTATTTT. The chain links TRBV7-6 to TRBJ2-3, with 7 bases aligning to TRBD1. The CDR3 length is 17 residues. CDR1 and CDR2 from the germline V gene are SGHVS and FNYEAQ. J was trimmed by 1 base and V by 5 bases; bases with no gene match: 12.

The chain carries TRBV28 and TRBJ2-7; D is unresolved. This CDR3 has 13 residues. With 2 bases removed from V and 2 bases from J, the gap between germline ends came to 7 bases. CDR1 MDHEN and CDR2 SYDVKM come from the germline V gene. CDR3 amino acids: CASSLAKPYEQYF. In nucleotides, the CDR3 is TGTGCCAGCAGTTTAGCTAAGCCCTACGAGCAGTACTTC. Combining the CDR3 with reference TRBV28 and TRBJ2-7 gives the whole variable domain DVKVTQSSRYLVKRTGEKVFLECVQDMDHENMFWYRQDPGLGLRLIYFSYDVKMKEKGDIPEGYSVSREKKERFSLILESASTNQTSMYLCASSLAKPYEQYFGPGTRLTVT.

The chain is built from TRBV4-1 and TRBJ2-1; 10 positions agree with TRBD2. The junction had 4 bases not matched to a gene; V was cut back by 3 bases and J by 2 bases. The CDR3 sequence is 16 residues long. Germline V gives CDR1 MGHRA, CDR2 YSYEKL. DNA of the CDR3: TGCGCCAGCAGCCATACAACTAGCGGGACCTACAATGAGCAGTTCTTC. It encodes CASSHTTSGTYNEQFF.

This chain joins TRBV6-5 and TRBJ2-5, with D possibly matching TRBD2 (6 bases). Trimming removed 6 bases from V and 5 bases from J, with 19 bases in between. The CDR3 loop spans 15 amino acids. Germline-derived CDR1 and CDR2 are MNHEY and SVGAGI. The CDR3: CASSRRVRLAETQYF. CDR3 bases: TGTGCCAGCAGCCGGAGGGTCCGGCTGGCGGAGACCCAGTACTTC.

The CDR3 region has the DNA TGTGCCATCAGTGAGAGAGAATATTCTGAAGCTTTCTTT. It specifies CAISEREYSEAFF. V gene TRBV10-3 combines with J gene TRBJ1-1; D is uncertain. The CDR3 covers 13 residues. V was clipped by 2 bases and J by 6 bases, with 10 bases between them. Germline values: CDR1 ENHRY, CDR2 SYGVKD.

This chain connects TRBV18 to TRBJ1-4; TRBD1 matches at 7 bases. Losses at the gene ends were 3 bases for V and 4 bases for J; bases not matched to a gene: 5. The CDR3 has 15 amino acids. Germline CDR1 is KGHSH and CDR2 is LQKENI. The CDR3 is CASSPGRDSNEKLFF. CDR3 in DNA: TGTGCCAGCTCACCCGGGCGGGACAGTAATGAAAAACTGTTTTTT.

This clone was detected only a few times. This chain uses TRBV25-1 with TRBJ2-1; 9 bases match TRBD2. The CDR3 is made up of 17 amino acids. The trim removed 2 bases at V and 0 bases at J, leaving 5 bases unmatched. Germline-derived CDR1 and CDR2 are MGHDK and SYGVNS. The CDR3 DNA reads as TGTGCCAGCAGTGAAATGACTAGCGGATCCTCCTACAATGAGCAGTTCTTC. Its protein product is CASSEMTSGSSYNEQFF.

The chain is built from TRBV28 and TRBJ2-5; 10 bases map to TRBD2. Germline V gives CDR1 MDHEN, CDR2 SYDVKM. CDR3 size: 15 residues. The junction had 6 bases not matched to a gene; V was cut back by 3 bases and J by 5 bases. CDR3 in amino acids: CASSFLAGVLETQYF. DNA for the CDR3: TGTGCCAGCAGTTTCCTAGCGGGAGTTCTCGAGACCCAGTACTTC.

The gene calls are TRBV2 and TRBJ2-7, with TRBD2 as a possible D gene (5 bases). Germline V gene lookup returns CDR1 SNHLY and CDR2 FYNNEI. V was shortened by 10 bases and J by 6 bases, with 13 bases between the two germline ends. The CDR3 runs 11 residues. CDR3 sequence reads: CAIQRVLEQYF. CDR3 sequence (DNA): TGTGCCATCCAGAGGGTCCTCGAGCAGTACTTC.

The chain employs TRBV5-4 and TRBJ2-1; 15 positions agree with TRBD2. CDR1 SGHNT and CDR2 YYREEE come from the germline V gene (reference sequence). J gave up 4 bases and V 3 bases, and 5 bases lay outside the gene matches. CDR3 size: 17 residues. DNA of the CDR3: TGTGCCAGCAGCTCCGGGACTAGCGGGAGGAAGTACAATGAGCAGTTCTTC. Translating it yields CASSSGTSGRKYNEQFF.

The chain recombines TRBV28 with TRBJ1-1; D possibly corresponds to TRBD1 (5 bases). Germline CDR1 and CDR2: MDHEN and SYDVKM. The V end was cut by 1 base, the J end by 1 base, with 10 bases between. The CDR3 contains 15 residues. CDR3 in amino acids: CASSLFGGENTEAFF. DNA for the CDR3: TGTGCCAGCAGTTTATTTGGGGGGGAGAACACTGAAGCTTTCTTT.